The T cell receptor beta chain described here comes from a study of cytomegalovirus exposure and HLA in healthy donors. General study results and limits: Whilst most TCR sequences proved rare, a subset of public TCRs occurred across many donors.

In the PCR, 60 Vbeta and 13 Jbeta primers were used. Produced via immunoSEQ multiplex PCR; TCRdb's table is partial and in-frame only. Of approximately 220,000 clones in the sample, approximately 83% were seen once. About this clone itself: What it binds is not known.

V shed 4 bases and J shed 4 bases, with 7 bases lying between them. The CDR3 consists of 11 residues. Germline lookup yields CDR1 SQVTM and CDR2 ANQGSEA. Sequenced sample: PBMCs. V gene TRBV29-1 combines with J gene TRBJ2-5; D may be TRBD1 (6 bases). The source is a boy younger than 10 in good health and CMV-seronegative. Here the CDR3 reads CSVGTAETQYF. CDR3 bases: TGCAGCGTTGGGACAGCAGAGACCCAGTACTTC.